This T cell receptor beta chain emerged from a study of shared clonotypes between healthy human individuals. Clones were read by immunoSEQ multiplex PCR, and TCRdb kept only the in-frame ones, dropping some. The top ten clones hold 0.39% of a sample with millions of clones, approximately 93% of them seen once. As regards this clone: This sample includes further DNA sequences coding for the same CDR3.

Division of CD4+ cells produced a CD45RA+ naive subset and a CD45RA-negative memory subset. The clonotype originates from a man younger than 35 in good health. Some clones in this sample may be carry-over from other donors' samples. Sequenced material: naive CD4+ T cells from PBMCs. Subset reported: CD45RA+ positively selected.

CDR3 amino acids: CASSPSLAGDYEQYF. The CDR3 bases are TGTGCCAGCTCACCGTCTCTGGCGGGAGACTACGAGCAGTACTTC. This sequence joins TRBV18 and TRBJ2-7, with 7 bases identical to TRBD2. The CDR3 sequence is 15 residues long. CDR1 is KGHSH and CDR2 is LQKENI in the germline V gene. The V and J ends lost 3 bases and 3 bases, in that order; junction bases with no gene match: 8.